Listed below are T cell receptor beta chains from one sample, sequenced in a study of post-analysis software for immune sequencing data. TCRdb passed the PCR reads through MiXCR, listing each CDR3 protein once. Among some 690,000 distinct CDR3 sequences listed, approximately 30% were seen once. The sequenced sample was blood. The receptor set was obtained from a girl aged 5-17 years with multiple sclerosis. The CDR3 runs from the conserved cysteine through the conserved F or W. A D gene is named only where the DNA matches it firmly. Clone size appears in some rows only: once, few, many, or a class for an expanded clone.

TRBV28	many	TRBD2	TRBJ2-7	CASTGLAGYEQYF	TGTGCCAGCACCGGACTAGCGGGTTACGAGCAGTACTTC
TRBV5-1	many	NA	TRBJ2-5	CASSLGPETPQQYF	TGCGCCAGCAGCTTGGGGCCTGAAACTCCTCAGCAGTACTTC
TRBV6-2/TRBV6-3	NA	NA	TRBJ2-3	CASRQTGTDTQYF	TGTGCCAGCAGGCAAACCGGGACAGATACGCAGTATTTT
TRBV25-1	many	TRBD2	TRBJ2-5	CASSDTLGLAETQYF	TGTGCCAGCAGTGACACTTTGGGACTAGCGGAGACCCAGTACTTC
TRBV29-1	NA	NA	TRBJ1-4	CSVLTESNEKLFF	TGCAGCGTTTTGACAGAGTCGAATGAAAAACTGTTTTTT
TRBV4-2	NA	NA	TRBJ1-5	CASSREAYSNQPQHF	TGTGCCAGCAGCCGCGAGGCTTATAGCAATCAGCCCCAGCATTTT
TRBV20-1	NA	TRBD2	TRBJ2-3	CSARGRESSDTQYF	TGCAGTGCTAGAGGGCGGGAGTCGTCAGATACGCAGTATTTT
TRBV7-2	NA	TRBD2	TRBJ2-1	CASSPKTSGSTEQFF	TGTGCCAGCAGCCCCAAGACTAGCGGGAGCACTGAGCAGTTCTTC
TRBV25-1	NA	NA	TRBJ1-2	CASSSDNSYGYTF	TGTGCCAGCAGTTCTGACAACAGCTATGGCTACACCTTC
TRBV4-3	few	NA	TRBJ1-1	CASSQGVGGTTEAFF	TGCGCCAGCAGCCAAGGGGTTGGGGGGACTACTGAAGCTTTCTTT
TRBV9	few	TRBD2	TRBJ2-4	CASSVSSGDLAKNIQYF	TGTGCCAGCAGCGTGTCTAGCGGTGATCTAGCCAAAAACATTCAGTACTTC
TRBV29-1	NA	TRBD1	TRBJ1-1	CSGRDRGTEAFF	TGCAGCGGACGGGACAGGGGCACTGAAGCTTTCTTT
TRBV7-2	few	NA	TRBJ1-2	CASSLETVFYGYTF	TGTGCCAGCAGCTTAGAGACGGTGTTCTATGGCTACACCTTC
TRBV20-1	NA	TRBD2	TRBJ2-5	CSASRTSGFKETQYF	TGCAGTGCTTCAAGGACTAGCGGGTTTAAAGAGACCCAGTACTTC
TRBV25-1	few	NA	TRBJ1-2	CASLEAAGYTF	TGTGCCAGCCTCGAGGCGGCTGGCTACACCTTC
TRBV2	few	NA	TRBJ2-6	CASREQGAGANVLTF	TGTGCCAGCAGGGAACAGGGCGCTGGGGCCAACGTCCTGACTTTC
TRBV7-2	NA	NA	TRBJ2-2	CASSRRANSNTGELFF	TGTGCCAGCAGCCGTCGGGCGAACTCGAACACCGGGGAGCTGTTTTTT